The next 18 T cell receptor beta chains were all read from a single sample in a study of T cell responses to AZD1222 COVID-19 vaccine. TCRdb's copy holds only in-frame clones and misses some; the assay was immunoSEQ multiplex PCR. The data hold some 91,000 clones, with around 90% observed a single time. The starting material was peripheral blood, obtained on day 0 of AZD1222 vaccination. The origin of the receptors is an adult in good health.

The sample holds one count of this clone. This rearrangement joins TRBV10-3 to TRBJ1-4; D is perhaps TRBD1 (6 bases). V lost 0 bases and J 7 bases, leaving 12 bases between the germline ends. The CDR3 totals 15 residues. Germline V gene sequence: CDR1 ENHRY, CDR2 SYGVKD. The CDR3 is CAISESKGQFEKLFF. The CDR3 DNA reads TGTGCCATCAGTGAGTCGAAGGGACAATTTGAAAAACTGTTTTTT.

The V and J genes are TRBV23-1 and TRBJ2-5; 9 bases line up with TRBD1. TRBV23-1 is annotated as an ORF whose role is uncertain. The CDR3 has 20 residues. Trimming at V came to 1 base and at J to 2 bases, leaving 17 bases not matched to a gene. CDR3 region: CASSQFRVPGQGRRQETQYF. For the CDR3, the DNA is TGCGCCAGCAGTCAATTTCGGGTTCCAGGACAGGGGAGAAGACAAGAGACCCAGTACTTC.

This clone was observed a single time. The V and J genes are TRBV5-1 and TRBJ2-2; D not certain. Germline V lookup: CDR1 SGHRS, CDR2 YFSETQ. This CDR3 is 15 amino acids long. Trimming took 3 bases from V and 4 from J, leaving 13 bases between them. This chain's CDR3 is CASSSYKTVTGELFF. The CDR3 DNA reads as TGCGCCAGCAGCTCTTACAAGACTGTCACCGGGGAGCTGTTTTTT.

The rearrangement joins TRBV9 to TRBJ2-7, with 9 bases lining up with TRBD1. Germline lookup yields CDR1 SGDLS and CDR2 YYNGEE. J gave up 7 bases and V 1 base, and 9 bases lay outside the gene matches. This CDR3 comprises 15 residues. The CDR3 DNA follows: TGTGCCAGCAGCGTACATAAACAGGGGGCGCGTGAGCAGTACTTC. This gives the protein CASSVHKQGAREQYF.

The rearrangement links TRBV24-1 to TRBJ1-1; tentative D call: TRBD1 (5 bases). V gave up 7 bases and J gave up 1 base, with 9 bases separating them. Germline CDR1 is KGHDR and CDR2 is SFDVKD. CDR3 size: 13 residues. The CDR3 is CATRPDRNTEAFF. CDR3 DNA sequence: TGTGCCACCAGGCCCGACAGGAACACTGAAGCTTTCTTT.

The chain joins TRBV5-5 to TRBJ2-7; no firm D call. Germline lookup yields CDR1 SGHKS and CDR2 YYEKEE (reference sequence). The CDR3 sequence is 13 residues long. Deletions cut 0 bases from V and 2 bases from J, with 6 bases between. CDR3 coding DNA: TGTGCCAGCAGCTTGGAGACGACCTACGAGCAGTACTTC. Protein product: CASSLETTYEQYF.

J is TRBJ1-3 and V is TRBV6-6, with TRBD1 as a possible D gene (5 bases). The CDR3 has 18 residues. With 5 bases removed from V and 0 bases from J, the gap between germline ends came to 20 bases. Looked up from germline, CDR1 is MNHNY and CDR2 is SVGAGI (reference sequence). CDR3 DNA sequence: TGTGCCAGCAGTCTCCAGACTATTACGGGGGGCTCTGGAAACACCATATATTTT. Residues: CASSLQTITGGSGNTIYF.

V usage is TRBV6-2 or TRBV6-3 and J usage is TRBJ2-7, with TRBD2 matching 11 bases. The CDR3 spans 15 residues. J was trimmed by 2 bases and V by 2 bases; bases with no gene match: 2. Germline values: CDR1 MNHEY, CDR2 SVGEGT. The CDR3 region has the DNA TGTGCCAGCAGTTACCTACTAGCGGGAGCCTACGAGCAGTACTTC. Translated, it gives CASSYLLAGAYEQYF.

V gene TRBV5-4 combines with J gene TRBJ1-1; 8 bases line up with TRBD1. Trimming removed 5 bases from V and 4 bases from J; junction bases left unmatched: 7. Looked up from germline, CDR1 is SGHNT and CDR2 is YYREEE (reference sequence). There are 14 residues in the CDR3. In DNA, the CDR3 is TGTGCCAGCAGACCCGGACAGGGTTCCACTGAAGCTTTCTTT. It specifies CASRPGQGSTEAFF.

The V and J genes are TRBV5-1 and TRBJ1-6; D is undetermined. CDR3 length equals 13 residues. Looked up from germline, CDR1 is SGHRS and CDR2 is YFSETQ. With 0 bases removed from V and 7 bases from J, the gap between germline ends came to 5 bases. The CDR3, as DNA: TGCGCCAGCAGCTTGGAGAGAAATTCACCCCTCCACTTT. Protein: CASSLERNSPLHF.

CDR3 nucleotides: TGTGCCAGCAGTGAAGTTGGGAGCGGAGATACGCAGTATTTT. Amino acid sequence: CASSEVGSGDTQYF. This rearrangement joins TRBV2 to TRBJ2-3, with D perhaps TRBD2 (5 bases). V lost 1 base and J 5 bases, leaving 10 bases between the germline ends. CDR3 length: 14 residues. Per germline, CDR1 SNHLY and CDR2 FYNNEI. The full variable domain, with the rest looked up from reference TRBV2 and TRBJ2-3, is EPEVTQTPSHQVTQMGQEVILRCVPISNHLYFYWYRQILGQKVEFLVSFYNNEISEKSEIFDDQFSVERPDGSNFTLKIRSTKLEDSAMYFCASSEVGSGDTQYFGPGTRLTVL.

The chain carries TRBV3-1 (or the pseudogene TRBV3-2) and TRBJ2-1; the D is unclear. Trimming shortened V by 4 bases and J by 5 bases, and 15 bases separated the two germline ends. The CDR3 is 15 residues long. Germline CDR1 and CDR2: LGHDT and YNNKEL (reference sequence). The DNA of the CDR3 is TGTGCCAGCAGCCCGAGACCACTCGGTAACAATGAGCAGTTCTTC. It specifies CASSPRPLGNNEQFF.

The chain carries TRBV5-8 and TRBJ1-6; TRBD1 agrees at 10 bases. V lost 4 bases, J lost 5 bases, and 6 bases stayed unmatched. The CDR3 is 16 amino acids. From germline, CDR1 is SGHTS and CDR2 YDEGEE. DNA for the CDR3: TGTGCCAGCAGCCAAACCGGGACAGGGGATAATTCACCCCTCCACTTT. Protein product: CASSQTGTGDNSPLHF. Supplemented by reference TRBV5-8 and TRBJ1-6, the full variable domain reads EAGVTQSPTHLIKTRGQQATLRCSPISGHTSVYWYQQALGLGLQFLLWYDEGEERNRGNFPPRFSGRQFPNYSSELNVNALELEDSALYLCASSQTGTGDNSPLHFGNGTRLTVT.

The V call is TRBV30, the J call TRBJ1-4; D gene unclear. V was shortened by 8 bases and J by 8 bases, with 15 bases between the two germline ends. Germline loops: CDR1 GTSNPN, CDR2 SVGIG (reference sequence). This CDR3 spans 12 amino acids. Here the CDR3 reads CAGRLGNEKLFF. For the CDR3, the DNA is TGTGCCGGGCGCCTGGGGAACGAAAAACTGTTTTTT.

The CDR3 bases are TGTGCCAGCCTTACAGGGGATCAGCCCCAGCATTTT. Encoded protein: CASLTGDQPQHF. The chain recombines TRBV19 with TRBJ1-5; 7 bases align to TRBD1. This CDR3 is built from 12 residues. Per germline, CDR1 LNHDA and CDR2 SQIVND (reference sequence). V was pared by 9 bases and J by 5 bases, with 4 bases of the junction left unmatched.

The rearrangement uses TRBV14 and TRBJ1-1; 7 nucleotides line up with TRBD1. With 1 base clipped from V and 0 bases from J, the junction kept 14 bases outside the gene matches. Per the germline V gene, CDR1 is SGHDN and CDR2 is FVKESK. The CDR3 totals 19 residues. The CDR3 coding sequence is TGTGCCAGCAGCCAAGCTTGGAGGACAGGTTTGGTCATGAACACTGAAGCTTTCTTT. Protein sequence: CASSQAWRTGLVMNTEAFF.

The chain couples TRBV28 to TRBJ1-5, with TRBD1 matching 7 bases. This CDR3 has 15 residues. CDR1 is MDHEN, CDR2 SYDVKM, per germline. Trimming at V came to 8 bases and at J to 1 base, leaving 8 bases not matched to a gene. CDR3 in amino acids: CASFRQGVSNQPQHF. The CDR3 region has the DNA TGTGCCAGCTTCCGACAGGGTGTAAGCAATCAGCCCCAGCATTTT.

This chain joins TRBV4-3 and TRBJ1-1; D call uncertain. This CDR3 comprises 15 residues. CDR1 is LGHNA and CDR2 is YSLEER in the germline V gene. V lost 4 bases, J lost 1 base, and 13 bases lay in between. The CDR3 protein is CASSLTWAPNTEAFF. The CDR3 bases are TGCGCCAGCAGCCTCACCTGGGCCCCGAACACTGAAGCTTTCTTT.